The T cell receptor (beta chain) described here comes from a study of regulatory T cells in long-lasting Graves disease. Study at large: With positive TSH receptor antibodies and over 5 years of antithyroid drugs, Graves' disease was considered persistent. Study-wide results and caveats: Because few samples were included, accuracy may have been lower.

Through Arm-PCR of CDR3 regions and iRepertoire HTBI primers, TCR beta libraries were built. Original data processing: Identification of gene segments yielded approximately 62 TRBV and 14 to 15 TRBJ across samples. From the multiplex PCR reads, TCRdb called clonotypes with MiXCR, one entry per CDR3 protein. TCRdb's processing, not the authors' own work, is the source of the V and J calls. The data hold roughly 450,000 distinct CDR3 sequences, with approximately 23% observed a single time. This clonotype was counted only a few times. Its cognate antigen is unknown. Time point noted: persistent/refractory GD, antithyroid drugs over 5 years with positive TRAb. From RNA extracted from PBMCs, the TCR library was made. Sequencing was performed on peripheral blood mononuclear cells (PBMCs), taken when the disease was refractory, from a patient treated with antithyroid drugs. This TCR came from a female donor with Graves disease.

The CDR3 sequence is CASRARTGSTGELFF. The CDR3 DNA sequence: TGTGCCAGCAGGGCGAGGACAGGGAGCACCGGGGAGCTGTTTTTT. The gene calls are TRBV6-1 and TRBJ2-2; 8 nucleotides align to TRBD1. The CDR3 runs to 15 residues. After removal of 6 bases from V and 4 bases from J, the junction contained 7 bases not matched to a gene. Germline V lookup: CDR1 MNHNS, CDR2 SASEGT.